Reported below is one TCR beta chain. MiXCR was run by TCRdb on the 5' RACE reads, yielding one entry per CDR3 protein. Among about 240,000 distinct CDR3 sequences listed, 10% to 13% were seen once. This sample is drawn from a study of CD8 T cells in ankylosing spondylitis. The clonotype comes from a male donor with ankylosing spondylitis or in good health (not recorded which). Sequencing used blood, either unsorted or a sorted T cell fraction (not recorded which).

CDR3 loop: CASSAGLAGDTQYF. In nucleotides, the CDR3 is TGCGCCAGCAGTGCGGGACTAGCGGGAGATACGCAGTATTTT. This sequence joins TRBV10-1 and TRBJ2-3; 12 bases match TRBD2. Germline V gene sequence: CDR1 WNHNN, CDR2 SYGVQD (reference sequence). V was clipped by 4 bases and J by 5 bases; unmatched bases: 1. The CDR3 consists of 14 residues.